This TCR beta chain was profiled in a study of blood T cell repertoires in COVID-19. Assay used: immunoSEQ multiplex PCR; TCRdb lists only in-frame clones, some missing. The table shows hundreds of thousands of clones, with around four fifths occurring only once. The V gene's germline CDR1 is SEHNR and CDR2 FQNEAQ (reference sequence). The CDR3 consists of 15 residues. The V end lost 4 bases, the J end lost 3 bases, and 13 bases lay between the germline ends. This receptor was identified in an older woman with active or convalescent COVID-19. The chain links TRBV7-9 to TRBJ1-3; D is possibly TRBD1 (6 bases). Sequencing used peripheral blood. As DNA, the CDR3 is TGTGCCAGCAGCTCCATACAGGGTCGTGGAAACACCATATATTTT. It encodes CASSSIQGRGNTIYF.